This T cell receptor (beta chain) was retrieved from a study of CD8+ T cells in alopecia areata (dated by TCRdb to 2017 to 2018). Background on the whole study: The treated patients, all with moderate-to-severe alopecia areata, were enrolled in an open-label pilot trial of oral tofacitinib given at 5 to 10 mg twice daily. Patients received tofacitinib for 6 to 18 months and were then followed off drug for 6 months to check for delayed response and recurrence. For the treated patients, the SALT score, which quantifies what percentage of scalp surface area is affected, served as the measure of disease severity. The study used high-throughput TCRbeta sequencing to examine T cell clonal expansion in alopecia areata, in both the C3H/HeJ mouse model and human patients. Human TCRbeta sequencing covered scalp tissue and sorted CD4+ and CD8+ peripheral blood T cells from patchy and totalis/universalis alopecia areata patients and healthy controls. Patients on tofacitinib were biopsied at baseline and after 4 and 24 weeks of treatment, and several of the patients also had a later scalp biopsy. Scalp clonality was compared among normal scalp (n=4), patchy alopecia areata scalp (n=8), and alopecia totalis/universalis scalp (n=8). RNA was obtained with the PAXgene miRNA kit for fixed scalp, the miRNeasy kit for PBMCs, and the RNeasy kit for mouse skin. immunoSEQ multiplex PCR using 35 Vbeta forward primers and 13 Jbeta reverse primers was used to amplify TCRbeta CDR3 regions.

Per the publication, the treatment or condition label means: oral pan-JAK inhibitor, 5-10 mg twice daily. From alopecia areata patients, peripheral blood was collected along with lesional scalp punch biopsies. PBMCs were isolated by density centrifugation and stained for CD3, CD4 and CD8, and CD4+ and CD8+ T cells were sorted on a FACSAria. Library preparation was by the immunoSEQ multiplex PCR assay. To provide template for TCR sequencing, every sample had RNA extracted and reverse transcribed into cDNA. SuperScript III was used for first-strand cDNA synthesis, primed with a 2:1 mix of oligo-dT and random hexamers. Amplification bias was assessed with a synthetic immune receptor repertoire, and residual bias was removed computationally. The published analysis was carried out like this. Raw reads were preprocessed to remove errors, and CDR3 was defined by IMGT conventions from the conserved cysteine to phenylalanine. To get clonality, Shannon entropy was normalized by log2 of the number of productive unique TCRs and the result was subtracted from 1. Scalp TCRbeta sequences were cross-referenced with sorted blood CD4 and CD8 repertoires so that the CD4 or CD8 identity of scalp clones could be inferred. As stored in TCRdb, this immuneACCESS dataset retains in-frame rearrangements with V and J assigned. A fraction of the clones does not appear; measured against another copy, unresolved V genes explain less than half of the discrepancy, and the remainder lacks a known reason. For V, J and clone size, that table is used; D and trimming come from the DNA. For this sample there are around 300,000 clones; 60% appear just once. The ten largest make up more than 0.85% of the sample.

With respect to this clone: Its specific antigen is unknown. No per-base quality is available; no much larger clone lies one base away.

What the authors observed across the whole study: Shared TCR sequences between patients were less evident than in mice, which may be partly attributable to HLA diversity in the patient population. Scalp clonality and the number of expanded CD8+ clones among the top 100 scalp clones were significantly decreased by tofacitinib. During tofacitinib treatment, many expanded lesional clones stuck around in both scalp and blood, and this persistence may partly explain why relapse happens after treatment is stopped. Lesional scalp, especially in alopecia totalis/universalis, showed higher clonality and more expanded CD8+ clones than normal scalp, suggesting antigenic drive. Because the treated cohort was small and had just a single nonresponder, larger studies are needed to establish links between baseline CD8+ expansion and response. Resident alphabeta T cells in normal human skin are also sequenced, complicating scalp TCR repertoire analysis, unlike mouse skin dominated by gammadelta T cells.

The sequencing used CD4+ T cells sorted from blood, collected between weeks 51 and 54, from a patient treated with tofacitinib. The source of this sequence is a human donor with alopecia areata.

The DNA sequence is as follows: TGTGCCAGCAGCTTGGGACTAGCGGAGCAGTTCTTC. Its product reads: CASSLGLAEQFF. This chain joins TRBV5-6 to TRBJ2-1, and 8 junction bases match TRBD2. Germline trimming: 0 bases from V, 10 bases from J; junction bases outside gene matches: 0. The germline V gene provides CDR1 SGHDT and CDR2 YYEEEE. Its CDR3 holds 12 amino acids, cysteine through phenylalanine. Kept here is only the CDR3 DNA, which spans 36 bases and is read in frame from base 1.